The rows below give T cell receptor beta chains drawn from one sample of a study of blood T cell repertoires in COVID-19. Assay used: immunoSEQ multiplex PCR; TCRdb lists only in-frame clones, some missing. Of 150,000 to 200,000 clones in the sample, around 82% were seen once. Sequencing was done on a sample of peripheral blood. These receptor sequences come from a woman of 80 years or more with acute or convalescent COVID-19. Each CDR3 is given with its conserved first and last residue. D genes are given only for firm matches. A clone size is listed for some rows: how often the clone was seen (once, few, many), or a class if it is expanded.

CDR3: CASSVGLAGAFNTGELFF; DNA: TGTGCCAGCAGCGTCGGACTAGCGGGGGCCTTTAACACCGGGGAGCTGTTTTTT; J: TRBJ2-2; size: -; D: TRBD2; V: TRBV9
CDR3: CSVRDRAAGELFF; DNA: TGCAGCGTCCGGGACAGGGCGGCCGGGGAGCTGTTTTTT; J: TRBJ2-2; size: -; D: TRBD1; V: TRBV29-1
CDR3: CASSEQGSSPLHF; DNA: TGTGCCAGCAGCGAACAGGGATCTTCACCCCTCCACTTT; J: TRBJ1-6; size: -; D: -; V: TRBV3-1/TRBV3-2
CDR3: CASSQSKQGPYNEQFF; DNA: TGTGCCAGCAGCCAATCTAAGCAGGGTCCCTACAATGAGCAGTTCTTC; J: TRBJ2-1; size: once; D: -; V: TRBV11-3
CDR3: CASSQKIPGGSYNEQFF; DNA: TGTGCCAGCAGTCAAAAGATCCCGGGAGGCTCCTACAATGAGCAGTTCTTC; J: TRBJ2-1; size: -; D: -; V: TRBV21-1
CDR3: CASSIFEERTGELFF; DNA: TGTGCCAGTAGTATATTCGAGGAACGGACCGGGGAGCTGTTTTTT; J: TRBJ2-2; size: once; D: -; V: TRBV19
CDR3: CASSLSGGVDQPQHF; DNA: TGCGCCAGCAGCTTGTCCGGGGGAGTCGATCAGCCCCAGCATTTT; J: TRBJ1-5; size: -; D: -; V: TRBV5-1
CDR3: CSVDPGVGTGELFF; DNA: TGCAGCGTTGACCCAGGGGTGGGCACCGGGGAGCTGTTTTTT; J: TRBJ2-2; size: -; D: -; V: TRBV29-1
CDR3: CSVGTGPTEAFF; DNA: TGCAGCGTTGGGACAGGGCCAACTGAAGCTTTCTTT; J: TRBJ1-1; size: -; D: TRBD1; V: TRBV29-1
CDR3: CAWSRRDSSYTF; DNA: TGTGCCTGGAGCCGCCGAGACAGTTCCTACACCTTC; J: TRBJ1-2; size: -; D: -; V: TRBV30
CDR3: CASRRGRFNYGYTF; DNA: TGTGCCAGCAGGCGGGGGCGCTTTAACTATGGCTACACCTTC; J: TRBJ1-2; size: -; D: -; V: TRBV11-2
CDR3: CASSRGTGTYEQYF; DNA: TGTGCCAGCAGCCGGGGGACAGGGACCTACGAGCAGTACTTC; J: TRBJ2-7; size: few; D: TRBD1; V: TRBV13
CDR3: CASSLNAGGRSVRREQYF; DNA: TGTGCCAGCAGTTTAAACGCAGGGGGAAGGTCGGTCCGGCGCGAGCAGTACTTC; J: TRBJ2-7; size: -; D: TRBD1; V: TRBV27
CDR3: CASSSQGGGSPLHF; DNA: TGTGCCAGCTCGAGCCAAGGGGGGGGTTCACCCCTCCACTTT; J: TRBJ1-6; size: few; D: -; V: TRBV27